Given below is one T cell receptor beta chain in context. What it recognizes is unknown. The sample is drawn from a study of cytomegalovirus exposure and HLA in healthy donors. Study-wide results and caveats: TCR beta sequences reportedly predicted the HLA-A and HLA-B alleles of most subjects accurately. Analyzed later, association rates of TCRs varied across HLA loci, with DRB1 most and HLA-C fewest.

Each donor was nominally healthy when sampled (though unrecorded immune exposures were likely). From germline, CDR1 is KGHSH and CDR2 LQKENI. V was shortened by 3 bases and J by 5 bases, with 16 bases between the two germline ends. This CDR3 has 15 amino acids. The study ran its PCR with 60 Vbeta and 13 Jbeta primers. TCRdb keeps only in-frame clones here, not all; method: immunoSEQ multiplex PCR. The sample includes 120,000 to 150,000 clones, 75% to 90% of them seen just once. The sequence derives from a woman aged 30 to 39 in good health and CMV-seronegative. The J gene is TRBJ1-1, the V gene TRBV18; TRBD1 might be the D (6 bases). Material for sequencing was PBMCs. CDR3 in DNA: TGTGCCAGCTCACCGAAGGGGGAGTTTAGGACTGAAGCTTTCTTT. The encoded protein is CASSPKGEFRTEAFF.